A selection of T cell receptor beta chains follows, all from one sample in a study of T cells in Graves' hyperthyroidism and ophthalmopathy. In TCRdb, the multiplex PCR reads were re-called with MiXCR into one record per CDR3 protein. The table includes about 270,000 distinct CDR3 sequences, 15% detected once. Sequencing was done on a sample of blood. Receptors originate from a woman aged 50 to 65 with Graves' hyperthyroidism that later progressed to Graves' ophthalmopathy. CDR3s include the opening cysteine and the closing phenylalanine or tryptophan.

>12|TRBJ2-3|TRBV12-3/TRBV12-4
CASTYGGDTQYF
>18|TRBJ2-1|TRBV30
CAWTRLAGISKAYNEQFF
>14|TRBJ2-2|TRBV9
CASREGGNTGELFF
>13|TRBJ2-7|TRBV27
CASARNGGYEQYF
>15|TRBJ2-7|TRBV2
CASSREGQAHYEQYF
>14|TRBJ2-5|TRBV20-1
CSPWTSGVQETQYF
>14|TRBJ1-1|TRBV5-5
CASSFLRVNTEAFF
>19|TRBJ2-7|TRBV20-1
CSATAPGLRGPFGYYEQYF
>15|TRBJ1-5|TRBV5-6
CASSLSRYSNQPQHF
>14|TRBJ2-7|TRBV5-1
CASSRGQGRYEQYF
>14|TRBJ2-7|TRBV27
CASSLSDTAYEQYF
>16|TRBJ2-3|TRBV25-1
CASSDSSGRFADTQYF
>13|TRBJ1-2|TRBV15
CATSPRGLYGYTF
>14|TRBJ2-7|TRBV11-2
CASSLDRGSYEQYF
>15|TRBJ2-7|TRBV5-1
CASSLGTSGLYEQYF
>14|TRBJ2-2|TRBV12-3/TRBV12-4
CASSKPRGAGELFF
>13|TRBJ2-5|TRBV9
CASSLAPQETQYF
>15|TRBJ1-1|TRBV18
CASSPPYDGNNEAFF
>17|TRBJ1-5|TRBV11-1
CASSFGAGTGGNQPQHF
>13|TRBJ1-2|TRBV29-1
CSVEDQENYGYTF
>17|TRBJ2-3|TRBV19
CASKLLAGEGRGDTQYF
>16|TRBJ2-7|TRBV11-2
CASSLGGLGNSYEQYF
>15|TRBJ2-2|TRBV15
CATSRVGVVTGELFF
>16|TRBJ1-5|TRBV28
CASRGTGGGWNQPQHF
>14|TRBJ1-4|TRBV15
CATSRDRGAEKLFF
>15|TRBJ1-3|TRBV9
CASSVKDRERNTIYF